The 30 T cell receptor beta chains given below trace back to one sample, sequenced in a study of cytomegalovirus exposure and HLA in healthy donors. The PCR was carried out with 60 Vbeta primers and 13 Jbeta primers. TCRdb's copy holds only in-frame clones and misses some; the assay was immunoSEQ multiplex PCR. Here the sample table reports 45,000 to 55,000 clones. The sequenced sample consisted of PBMCs. The receptors derive from a woman between 50 and 59 years old in good health and CMV-seropositive.

The V gene is TRBV15, the J gene TRBJ2-5; TRBD2 matches 8 bases. V lost 1 base and J lost 1; bases outside the gene matches: 8. The CDR3 contains 17 residues. Germline V gives CDR1 LNHNV, CDR2 YYDKDF (reference sequence). The CDR3 loop reads CATSRGGTSGAQETQYF. The CDR3 nucleotides are TGTGCCACCAGCAGAGGTGGAACTAGCGGAGCCCAAGAGACCCAGTACTTC.

The rearrangement uses TRBV6-5 and TRBJ1-6; TRBD1 matches 9 bases. V trimming: 0 bases; J trimming: 11 bases; junction bases outside the gene matches: 8. This CDR3 is 16 amino acids long. The germline CDR1 and CDR2 sequences are MNHEY and SVGAGI. The CDR3 coding sequence is TGTGCCAGCAGTTACTCGAGTGGGACAGGGAATCCACCCCTCCACTTT. Translating it yields CASSYSSGTGNPPLHF.

The rearrangement joins TRBV10-2 to TRBJ1-5; 8 bases are shared with TRBD1. Germline V lookup: CDR1 WSHSY, CDR2 SAAADI. With V trimmed by 11 bases and J by 4 bases, 10 bases remained unmatched. The CDR3 extends over 14 amino acids. In nucleotides, the CDR3 is TGCGCCGGGGGCGGGACAGGCCTAAATCAGCCCCAGCATTTT. Translated, it gives CAGGGTGLNQPQHF.

This chain connects TRBV7-2 to TRBJ1-1, with D unresolved. Deletions cut 5 bases from V and 11 bases from J, with 15 bases between. Germline assignment: CDR1 SGHTA and CDR2 FQGNSA. CDR3 size: 12 residues. The CDR3 DNA follows: TGTGCCAGCAGCCCCGTGGCGGCGGGGGCTTTCTTT. This codes for CASSPVAAGAFF.

The chain carries TRBV6-5 and TRBJ2-2; TRBD1 aligns across 8 bases. Germline-derived CDR1 and CDR2 are MNHEY and SVGAGI. V lost 6 bases and J lost 6; bases outside the gene matches: 9. This CDR3 is built from 15 residues. The CDR3 DNA reads TGTGCCAGCAGCCTCTCCCAGGGGGCGCCCGGGGAGCTGTTTTTT. This encodes CASSLSQGAPGELFF.

V gene TRBV2 combines with J gene TRBJ1-2; D is ambiguous. The germline CDR1 and CDR2 sequences are SNHLY and FYNNEI. V lost 2 bases, J lost 8 bases, and 12 bases lay in between. This CDR3 contains 13 residues. CDR3 nucleotide sequence: TGTGCCAGCAGTGAAAGTGGATCGGAGGGCTACACCTTC. Residues: CASSESGSEGYTF.

This chain links TRBV6-6 with TRBJ2-2; 8 bases are shared with TRBD1. This CDR3 is 14 amino acids long. J gave up 5 bases and V 6 bases, and 5 bases lay outside the gene matches. Germline lookup yields CDR1 MNHNY and CDR2 SVGAGI (reference sequence). The DNA for the CDR3 is TGTGCCAGCAGAGGGACAGGTTCAACCGGGGAGCTGTTTTTT. It codes for CASRGTGSTGELFF.

V gene TRBV13 combines with J gene TRBJ1-2; TRBD1 aligns across 8 bases. From germline, CDR1 is PRHDT and CDR2 FYEKMQ (reference sequence). Losses at the gene ends were 6 bases for V and 7 bases for J; bases not matched to a gene: 7. The CDR3 is made up of 13 amino acids. CDR3 protein: CASSSGQGFGYTF. CDR3 coding DNA: TGTGCCAGCAGTTCAGGACAGGGCTTTGGCTACACCTTC.

V gene TRBV5-6 combines with J gene TRBJ1-2; a weak D match, TRBD1 (5 bases). The V gene's germline CDR1 is SGHDT and CDR2 YYEEEE. V was cut by 2 bases and J by 8 bases, with 13 bases left in between. The CDR3 has 13 amino acids. The CDR3 coding sequence is TGTGCCAGCAGCTTCGGGACTCTCGAGGGCTACACCTTC. Translating it yields CASSFGTLEGYTF.

The V and J genes are TRBV12-5 and TRBJ2-7; D gene ambiguous. Germline CDR1 reads LGHNT; CDR2 reads FRNRAP. There are 12 residues in the CDR3. V dropped 1 base and J dropped 3 bases, with 4 bases sitting between them. The CDR3, as DNA: TGTGCTAGTGGTTTGGGCAGCTACGAGCAGTACTTC. It codes for CASGLGSYEQYF.

The chain joins TRBV18 to TRBJ2-1, with a weak D call TRBD2 (6 bases). This CDR3 contains 15 residues. Trimming shortened V by 3 bases and J by 5 bases, and 14 bases separated the two germline ends. Looked up from germline, CDR1 is KGHSH and CDR2 is LQKENI. CDR3 region: CASSPGTFSNNEQFF. Here the CDR3 DNA reads TGTGCCAGCTCACCCGGGACTTTCTCTAACAATGAGCAGTTCTTC. Full variable domain (remainder filled in from reference TRBV18 and TRBJ2-1): NAGVMQNPRHLVRRRGQEARLRCSPMKGHSHVYWYRQLPEEGLKFMVYLQKENIIDESGMPKERFSAEFPKEGPSILRIQQVVRGDSAAYFCASSPGTFSNNEQFFGPGTRLTVL.

The V and J genes are TRBV9 and TRBJ1-1; D call uncertain. Per germline, CDR1 SGDLS and CDR2 YYNGEE. This CDR3 has 14 residues. Trimming removed 2 bases from V and 4 bases from J, with 12 bases in between. CDR3 bases: TGTGCCAGCAGCGTCATGGGTGGGAGCACTGAAGCTTTCTTT. Translation gives CASSVMGGSTEAFF.

The chain carries TRBV14 and TRBJ2-1, with D perhaps TRBD2 (6 bases). The CDR3 totals 14 residues. CDR1 and CDR2 (germline): SGHDN, FVKESK. V gave up 1 base and J gave up 6 bases, with 10 bases separating them. CDR3 in amino acids: CASSQVMTSNEQFF. CDR3 nucleotides: TGTGCCAGCAGCCAAGTTATGACTAGCAATGAGCAGTTCTTC.

The rearrangement uses TRBV23-1 and TRBJ1-5, with TRBD1 matching over 9 bases. Being an ORF, TRBV23-1 has a function that is uncertain. The trim removed 3 bases at V and 5 bases at J, leaving 17 bases unmatched. The CDR3 runs 19 residues. The CDR3 region has the DNA TGCGCCAGCAGTCATCCCGGGACAGGGAGAGGATCACCGGATCAGCCCCAGCATTTT. It translates to CASSHPGTGRGSPDQPQHF.

Concerning this clone itself: Germline and junction disagree at one end, which may indicate a read error. The chain couples TRBV28 to TRBJ1-1; 10 bases align to TRBD1. Germline assignment: CDR1 MDHEN and CDR2 SYDVKM. The CDR3 spans 16 residues. DNA of the CDR3: TGTGCCAGCAGCTTATTAGCCAGGGACAGGGGCCCTGAAGCTTTCTTT. Translating gives CASSLLARDRGPEAFF.

The chain is built from TRBV7-9 and TRBJ1-4, with TRBD1 identical over 7 bases. The CDR3 is made up of 17 amino acids. CDR1 SEHNR and CDR2 FQNEAQ come from the germline V gene (reference sequence). V dropped 5 bases and J dropped 6; count of bases not matched to a gene: 15. This CDR3 is CASSPYPTGFEYEKLFF. The CDR3 DNA reads TGTGCCAGCAGCCCGTACCCGACAGGGTTTGAATATGAAAAACTGTTTTTT.

The gene calls are TRBV11-2 and TRBJ2-7; D remains ambiguous. V was pared by 5 bases and J by 2 bases, with 16 bases between. Germline assignment: CDR1 SGHAT and CDR2 FQNNGV. The CDR3 consists of 15 residues. The CDR3 DNA is TGTGCCAGCAGCACAAATCGTGGTTCCACCTACGAGCAGTACTTC. This sequence encodes CASSTNRGSTYEQYF. Using reference TRBV11-2 and TRBJ2-7 for the parts outside the CDR3, the full variable domain is EAGVAQSPRYKIIEKRQSVAFWCNPISGHATLYWYQQILGQGPKLLIQFQNNGVVDDSQLPKDRFSAERLKGVDSTLKIQPAKLEDSAVYLCASSTNRGSTYEQYFGPGTRLTVT.

The chain couples TRBV4-2 to TRBJ2-2; 9 bases agree with TRBD2. CDR1 LGHNA and CDR2 YNFKEQ come from the germline V gene. V shed 4 bases, J shed 1 base, and the junction held 1 base outside the gene matches. The CDR3 length is 15 residues. In nucleotides, the CDR3 is TGTGCCAGCAGCCCGACTAGCGGGAACACCGGGGAGCTGTTTTTT. Amino acid sequence: CASSPTSGNTGELFF.

The CDR3 sequence is CASSELTASFSPLHF. Written as DNA, the CDR3 is TGTGCCAGCAGTGAATTGACAGCTTCTTTTTCACCCCTCCACTTT. This chain joins TRBV25-1 and TRBJ1-6, with D possibly TRBD1 on 5 matching bases. The ends were cut back, 1 base at V and 9 bases at J, with 13 bases in the middle. Looked up from germline, CDR1 is MGHDK and CDR2 is SYGVNS. CDR3 length equals 15 residues.

The chain uses TRBV7-2 and TRBJ1-1, with TRBD1 as a possible D gene (6 bases). Germline lookup yields CDR1 SGHTA and CDR2 FQGNSA. The V end lost 1 base, the J end lost 0 bases, and 9 bases lay between the germline ends. This CDR3 has 15 amino acids. The CDR3: CASSLVEGVNTEAFF. In DNA, the CDR3 is TGTGCCAGCAGCTTAGTAGAGGGGGTGAACACTGAAGCTTTCTTT. Variable domain in full (rest from reference TRBV7-2 and TRBJ1-1): GAGVSQSPSNKVTEKGKDVELRCDPISGHTALYWYRQSLGQGLEFLIYFQGNSAPDKSGLPSDRFSAERTGGSVSTLTIQRTQQEDSAVYLCASSLVEGVNTEAFFGQGTRLTVV.

In the case of this clone: The sample contains more than one DNA sequence encoding this CDR3. The chain carries TRBV10-3 and TRBJ2-7; 11 bases align to TRBD1. Germline-derived CDR1 and CDR2 are ENHRY and SYGVKD. The CDR3 is 15 amino acids. Trimming removed 6 bases from V and 2 bases from J; junction bases left unmatched: 6. CDR3 region: CAISEPGQGAYEQYF. DNA of the CDR3: TGTGCCATCAGCGAACCGGGACAGGGGGCCTACGAGCAGTACTTC.

The chain links TRBV6-6 to TRBJ2-1; 14 nucleotides agree with TRBD2. There are 16 residues in the CDR3. The J segment lost 6 bases and the V segment lost 1 base, leaving 2 bases of the junction unmatched. The V gene's germline CDR1 is MNHNY and CDR2 SVGAGI (reference sequence). The CDR3 DNA follows: TGTGCCAGCAGTTACTATGGGACTAGCGGGGGCAATGAGCAGTTCTTC. Translating it yields CASSYYGTSGGNEQFF.

The gene calls are TRBV7-9 and TRBJ1-2, with 9 bases identical to TRBD1. J gave up 5 bases and V 1 base, and 2 bases lay outside the gene matches. This CDR3 contains 14 residues. Per the germline V gene, CDR1 is SEHNR and CDR2 is FQNEAQ (reference sequence). CDR3 sequence (DNA): TGTGCCAGCAGCTTAGAGGGGACAGGGTATGGCTACACCTTC. It yields the protein CASSLEGTGYGYTF.

The chain combines TRBV5-8 with TRBJ2-7; TRBD1 matches at 9 bases. Per the germline V gene, CDR1 is SGHTS and CDR2 is YDEGEE. Trimming took 0 bases from V and 6 from J; bases not matched to a gene: 4. The CDR3 has 14 residues. In DNA, the CDR3 is TGTGCCAGCAGCTTGGGGACAGGGGTCGTCGAGCAGTACTTC. It codes for CASSLGTGVVEQYF.

This sequence joins TRBV2 and TRBJ1-1; D is possibly TRBD1 (5 bases). The CDR3 loop spans 12 amino acids. Germline CDR1 reads SNHLY; CDR2 reads FYNNEI. V was clipped by 8 bases and J by 5 bases, with 12 bases between them. CDR3 region: CASWGLFTEAFF. In nucleotides, the CDR3 is TGTGCCAGCTGGGGCCTATTTACTGAAGCTTTCTTT. The whole variable domain, remainder taken from reference TRBV2 and TRBJ1-1, is EPEVTQTPSHQVTQMGQEVILRCVPISNHLYFYWYRQILGQKVEFLVSFYNNEISEKSEIFDDQFSVERPDGSNFTLKIRSTKLEDSAMYFCASWGLFTEAFFGQGTRLTVV.

The chain combines TRBV2 with TRBJ1-5, with D perhaps TRBD1 (5 bases). V lost 5 bases and J 7 bases, leaving 18 bases between the germline ends. This CDR3 has 15 residues. Germline lookup yields CDR1 SNHLY and CDR2 FYNNEI. CDR3 sequence reads: CASSPDSGYNQPQHF. Written as DNA, the CDR3 is TGTGCCAGCAGTCCTGACTCAGGGTATAACCAGCCCCAGCATTTT.

The chain combines TRBV4-2 with TRBJ2-3, with a weak D call TRBD2 (6 bases). V was pared by 0 bases and J by 6 bases, with 10 bases between. The CDR3 covers 14 residues. CDR1 is LGHNA, CDR2 YNFKEQ, per germline. As DNA, the CDR3 is TGTGCCAGCAGCCAAGATCAGGGACTGGATACGCAGTATTTT. Its protein is CASSQDQGLDTQYF.

V usage is TRBV6-1 and J usage is TRBJ2-6; the D gene is possibly TRBD1 (5 bases). Germline assignment: CDR1 MNHNS and CDR2 SASEGT. Trimming stripped 4 bases from V and 1 base from J, with 5 bases between. CDR3 length: 14 residues. The CDR3: CASSAGSGANVLTF. The CDR3 nucleotides read TGTGCCAGCAGTGCAGGGTCTGGGGCCAACGTCCTGACTTTC.

The genes are TRBV9 and TRBJ2-5; D is unclear. CDR3 length: 14 amino acids. V gave up 0 bases and J gave up 2 bases, with 8 bases separating them. Germline V gene lookup returns CDR1 SGDLS and CDR2 YYNGEE. The CDR3 spells CASSVDNSQETQYF. The CDR3 coding sequence is TGTGCCAGCAGCGTAGATAACAGTCAAGAGACCCAGTACTTC.

This chain uses TRBV7-9 with TRBJ1-4, with D hard to call. The CDR3 spans 11 residues. Trimming took off 6 bases at V and 10 bases at J, with 9 bases between the two ends. Per the germline V gene, CDR1 is SEHNR and CDR2 is FQNEAQ (reference sequence). The CDR3 DNA follows: TGTGCCAGCAGACGAACGGGAAAACTGTTTTTT. It yields the protein CASRRTGKLFF.